The 26 T cell receptor beta chains in this list originate from one sample, sequenced in a study of T cells in Graves' hyperthyroidism and ophthalmopathy. RNA transcripts served as the template for amplifying TCR beta CDR3 regions. Primed by the HTBI set, a first-round RT-PCR was run on the TCR CDR3. TCRdb processed the multiplex PCR reads anew with MiXCR; each CDR3 protein has one entry. This sample yields roughly 170,000 distinct CDR3 sequences, of which over 15% are seen a single time; approximately 28% belongs to the top ten. Material: blood. All receptors come from a woman between 45 and 65 years old with Graves' hyperthyroidism.

This clonotype was recorded many times. The chain uses TRBV28 and TRBJ2-1; 10 bases are a match to TRBD2. V shed 3 bases, J shed 6 bases, and the junction held 2 bases outside the gene matches. Germline CDR1 is MDHEN and CDR2 is SYDVKM. This CDR3 is built from 14 residues. CDR3 coding DNA: TGTGCCAGCAGTTTCCAGCGGGGGGGCAATGAGCAGTTCTTC. This codes for CASSFQRGGNEQFF. The entire variable domain, with the rest obtained from reference TRBV28 and TRBJ2-1, is as follows: DVKVTQSSRYLVKRTGEKVFLECVQDMDHENMFWYRQDPGLGLRLIYFSYDVKMKEKGDIPEGYSVSREKKERFSLILESASTNQTSMYLCASSFQRGGNEQFFGPGTRLTVL.

This clonotype was seen repeatedly, ten times or more. This chain joins TRBV7-2 and TRBJ1-2, with D tentatively TRBD1 (5 bases). The CDR3 runs 15 residues. The germline V gene has CDR1 SGHTA and CDR2 FQGNSA. V lost 5 bases, J lost 5 bases, and 18 bases lay in between. CDR3 sequence (DNA): TGTGCCAGCAGCCCTCGAGGGGCGGGGAGGTATGGCTACACCTTC. It is translated as CASSPRGAGRYGYTF.

This clonotype was counted at least ten times. The V and J genes are TRBV2 and TRBJ2-5; 13 bases line up with TRBD2. This CDR3 is 20 amino acids long. The V segment lost 0 bases and the J segment 4 bases; nucleotides outside the gene matches: 14. Germline V gene sequence: CDR1 SNHLY, CDR2 FYNNEI. The CDR3 DNA reads TGTGCCAGCAGTGAAGCCCGCGGGACTAGCGGGACGGATGTGGGAGAGACCCAGTACTTC. It is translated as CASSEARGTSGTDVGETQYF. Full variable domain (rest looked up from reference TRBV2 and TRBJ2-5): EPEVTQTPSHQVTQMGQEVILRCVPISNHLYFYWYRQILGQKVEFLVSFYNNEISEKSEIFDDQFSVERPDGSNFTLKIRSTKLEDSAMYFCASSEARGTSGTDVGETQYFGPGTRLLVL.

This clonotype was seen repeatedly, ten times or more. V gene TRBV3-1 combines with J gene TRBJ2-7; D gene unclear. V dropped 1 base and J dropped 0 bases, with 13 bases sitting between them. This CDR3 has 16 residues. Germline-derived CDR1 and CDR2 are LGHDT and YNNKEL (reference sequence). CDR3 coding DNA: TGTGCCAGCAGCCAAGTTCCATCTCCTTTCTCCTACGAGCAGTACTTC. Translation gives CASSQVPSPFSYEQYF.

This clonotype showed up just a few times. J is TRBJ2-1 and V is TRBV19; D is possibly TRBD1 (6 bases). There are 13 residues in the CDR3. V was shortened by 7 bases and J by 9 bases, with 16 bases between the two germline ends. Germline V gives CDR1 LNHDA, CDR2 SQIVND (reference sequence). The CDR3 nucleotides are TGTGCCAGTAAAGGACAGCTACAAGGTGAGCAGTTCTTC. Amino acid sequence: CASKGQLQGEQFF.

In this sample, this clonotype turned up many times. The chain uses TRBV2 and TRBJ1-5; TRBD1 is a possible D gene (6 bases). There are 15 residues in the CDR3. Trimming shortened V by 8 bases and J by 2 bases, and 16 bases separated the two germline ends. CDR1 is SNHLY and CDR2 is FYNNEI in the germline V gene. The CDR3 sequence: CASGRVAGGNQPQHF. As DNA, the CDR3 is TGTGCCAGCGGAAGGGTGGCAGGGGGCAATCAGCCCCAGCATTTT.

Points on this clonotype: Being one base from a much bigger clone, this may be a read error. This CDR3 is missing its conserved last phenylalanine or tryptophan, likely due to a read error. Here the CDR3 reads CASSIGMEETQYL. CDR3 bases: TGTGCCAGTAGTATTGGGATGGAAGAGACCCAGTACCTC. The rearrangement uses TRBV19 and TRBJ2-5; no reliable D call. The CDR3 has 13 amino acids. The germline V gene encodes CDR1 LNHDA and CDR2 SQIVND (reference sequence). The V and J ends lost 3 bases and 3 bases respectively, with 8 bases between them.

This clonotype was detected many times. The genes are TRBV7-9 and TRBJ2-7; D gene uncertain. The germline V gene encodes CDR1 SEHNR and CDR2 FQNEAQ (reference sequence). This CDR3 is 13 amino acids long. Trimming took 5 bases from V and 3 from J, leaving 11 bases between them. The CDR3, as DNA: TGTGCCAGCAGCCCGGGCCTCGTCTACGAGCAGTACTTC. This codes for CASSPGLVYEQYF.

In its sample, this clonotype was seen many times. The chain employs TRBV6-4 and TRBJ1-1; TRBD1 matches at 7 bases. Germline-derived CDR1 and CDR2 are MRHNA and SNTAGT. CDR3 length: 13 amino acids. V dropped 3 bases and J dropped 9; count of bases not matched to a gene: 7. CDR3 protein: CASSEGGRGKAFF. CDR3 in DNA: TGTGCCAGCAGTGAGGGGGGCAGGGGGAAAGCTTTCTTT.

The rearrangement uses TRBV27 and TRBJ2-4; TRBD2 matches at 8 bases. CDR1 is MNHEY, CDR2 SMNVEV, per germline (reference sequence). The CDR3 spans 15 residues. V was pared by 5 bases and J by 0 bases, with 3 bases of the junction left unmatched. The CDR3 loop reads CASSDLAGAKNIQYF. The CDR3 bases are TGTGCCAGCAGTGATCTAGCGGGAGCCAAAAACATTCAGTACTTC.

The rearrangement joins TRBV20-1 to TRBJ1-6; tentative D call: TRBD1 (5 bases). Germline values: CDR1 DFQATT, CDR2 SNEGSKA (reference sequence). Trimming stripped 6 bases from V and 7 bases from J, with 16 bases between. This CDR3 has 14 amino acids. The CDR3 spells CSAPRGGGNSPLHF. The CDR3 DNA is TGCAGTGCCCCACGCGGGGGGGGGAATTCACCCCTCCACTTT.

This clonotype was counted ten times or more. The chain couples TRBV6-1 to TRBJ1-1; D gene ambiguous. Germline lookup yields CDR1 MNHNS and CDR2 SASEGT. The CDR3 covers 15 residues. V shed 8 bases and J shed 1 base, with 17 bases lying between them. In nucleotides, the CDR3 is TGTGCCAGCTTGGCGTATGGGTCTAGGAACACTGAAGCTTTCTTT. It codes for CASLAYGSRNTEAFF.

The chain joins TRBV2 to TRBJ1-2; 7 bases map to TRBD1. Germline lookup yields CDR1 SNHLY and CDR2 FYNNEI. After removal of 0 bases from V and 0 bases from J, the junction contained 10 bases not matched to a gene. The CDR3 loop spans 18 amino acids. The CDR3 sequence: CASSEAVEGATANYGYTF. The CDR3 nucleotides read TGTGCCAGCAGTGAAGCGGTGGAGGGGGCCACAGCTAACTATGGCTACACCTTC.

The sample holds many counts of this clonotype. The chain combines TRBV6-1 with TRBJ1-1; TRBD1 aligns across 9 bases. Looked up from germline, CDR1 is MNHNS and CDR2 is SASEGT. The trim removed 4 bases at V and 5 bases at J, leaving 5 bases unmatched. The CDR3 is 14 residues long. The CDR3 nucleotides read TGTGCCAGCAGTGCCAGACAGGGGGGGACTGAAGCTTTCTTT. Its protein is CASSARQGGTEAFF.

This clonotype was observed many times. This chain joins TRBV6-1 and TRBJ2-1, with 8 bases lining up with TRBD2. Per the germline V gene, CDR1 is MNHNS and CDR2 is SASEGT. This CDR3 is built from 14 residues. With V trimmed by 7 bases and J by 3 bases, 5 bases remained unmatched. The chain's CDR3 is CASKVSGGYNEQFF. In DNA form, the CDR3 reads TGTGCCAGCAAAGTCAGCGGGGGCTACAATGAGCAGTTCTTC.

On this clonotype itself: A single base separates this from a much larger clone, so it may be a read error. The chain uses TRBV7-9 and TRBJ2-1, with TRBD1 as a possible D gene (6 bases). The CDR3 loop spans 15 amino acids. The V end was cut by 5 bases, the J end by 8 bases, with 19 bases between. Looked up from germline, CDR1 is SEHNR and CDR2 is FQNEAQ (reference sequence). CDR3 DNA sequence: TGTGCCAGCAGCCACCGGACAGTTACGAGAGATGAGCAGTTCTTC. Amino acid sequence: CASSHRTVTRDEQFF.

This clonotype was observed at least ten times. The J gene is TRBJ1-2, the V gene TRBV28; D may be TRBD1 (5 bases). The V gene lost 5 bases and the J gene lost 6 bases, with 13 bases spanning the gap. Germline V gene data show CDR1 as MDHEN and CDR2 as SYDVKM. This CDR3 region has 13 residues. The CDR3 DNA follows: TGTGCCAGCAGTAGGACGGGGGTTAATGGCTACACCTTC. Protein sequence: CASSRTGVNGYTF.

This clonotype was detected many times. The chain couples TRBV24-1 to TRBJ1-5, with D possibly being TRBD1 (6 bases). This CDR3 is 15 amino acids long. The V end lost 7 bases, the J end lost 4 bases, and 16 bases lay between the germline ends. Germline V gives CDR1 KGHDR, CDR2 SFDVKD. CDR3 sequence reads: CATSQGGFGNQPQHF. CDR3 nucleotide sequence: TGTGCCACCAGCCAAGGGGGTTTCGGAAATCAGCCCCAGCATTTT.

This clonotype was counted ten times or more. The chain has TRBV12-3 or TRBV12-4 and TRBJ1-6; D gene unclear. Trimming took 1 base from V and 5 from J, leaving 12 bases between them. This CDR3 is 16 amino acids long. The CDR3 spells CASSLGGGINNSPLHF. The CDR3 coding sequence is TGTGCCAGCAGTTTAGGAGGAGGGATCAATAATTCACCCCTCCACTTT.

The rearrangement joins TRBV6-1 to TRBJ2-6; 10 nucleotides line up with TRBD1. Germline CDR1 and CDR2: MNHNS and SASEGT. The CDR3 length is 19 residues. V was clipped by 8 bases and J by 0 bases; unmatched bases: 13. The CDR3 loop is CASSPGTGAESSGANVLTF. In DNA, the CDR3 is TGTGCCAGCTCACCCGGGACAGGGGCCGAGAGCTCTGGGGCCAACGTCCTGACTTTC.

This clonotype was recorded many times. The chain combines TRBV2 with TRBJ1-4; TRBD1 agrees at 9 bases. Germline V gene sequence: CDR1 SNHLY, CDR2 FYNNEI. This CDR3 comprises 16 residues. The V segment lost 6 bases and the J segment 1 base; nucleotides outside the gene matches: 6. CDR3 protein: CASSVQGAGTNEKLFF. For the CDR3, the DNA is TGTGCCAGCAGCGTACAGGGGGCAGGAACTAATGAAAAACTGTTTTTT.

This clonotype was picked up many times. The chain carries TRBV18 and TRBJ1-1; no reliable D call. This CDR3 comprises 14 residues. Germline assignment: CDR1 KGHSH and CDR2 LQKENI. Trimming stripped 0 bases from V and 8 bases from J, with 13 bases between. The DNA for the CDR3 is TGTGCCAGCTCACCACCGGTGCCAGCTTGGGAAGCTTTCTTT. Translation gives CASSPPVPAWEAFF.

CDR3 bases: TGTGCCAGCAGTGAAGTGGAGGGGGCCGAGCAGTACTTC. The encoded protein is CASSEVEGAEQYF. The chain uses TRBV2 and TRBJ2-7, with D tentatively TRBD1 (7 bases). V lost 1 base and J 6 bases, leaving 10 bases between the germline ends. The germline CDR1 and CDR2 sequences are SNHLY and FYNNEI. There are 13 residues in the CDR3.

This clonotype showed up just a few times. The chain joins TRBV7-2 to TRBJ2-3, with a weak D call TRBD1 (6 bases). The CDR3 totals 13 residues. The V gene's germline CDR1 is SGHTA and CDR2 FQGNSA. V lost 11 bases and J lost 3, with 15 bases in between. CDR3 protein: CASVGGWTDTQYF. The CDR3 bases are TGTGCCTCGGTTGGGGGCTGGACAGATACGCAGTATTTT.

V usage is TRBV28 and J usage is TRBJ2-3; 8 bases agree with TRBD1. The germline V gene has CDR1 MDHEN and CDR2 SYDVKM. J gave up 1 base and V 4 bases, and 7 bases lay outside the gene matches. This CDR3 has 16 residues. As DNA, the CDR3 is TGTGCCAGCAGTTCTCAGGGGGCGAGGGGCACAGATACGCAGTATTTT. Translated, it gives CASSSQGARGTDTQYF.

This clonotype was observed many times. This rearrangement joins TRBV7-9 to TRBJ1-5; D gene uncertain. The CDR3 has 18 residues. From germline, CDR1 is SEHNR and CDR2 FQNEAQ (reference sequence). V was shortened by 3 bases and J by 4 bases, with 22 bases between the two germline ends. In nucleotides, the CDR3 is TGTGCCAGCAGCTTGTACCGGGATACGAAATCCCTGAATCAGCCCCAGCATTTT. This encodes CASSLYRDTKSLNQPQHF.